The 21 T cell receptor beta chains below come from one sample, sequenced in a study of cytomegalovirus exposure and HLA in healthy donors. Some clones are missing from TCRdb's copy, which holds only in-frame ones; the method was immunoSEQ multiplex PCR. The profile shows hundreds of thousands of clones, around 86% of them singletons. Sequencing input: PBMCs. These TCRs come from a woman aged 18-29 years in good health and CMV-seronegative.

The chain recombines TRBV18 with TRBJ2-1; 15 bases are shared with TRBD2. With 6 bases clipped from V and 2 bases from J, the junction kept 2 bases outside the gene matches. Germline V gives CDR1 KGHSH, CDR2 LQKENI. There are 16 residues in the CDR3. The CDR3 nucleotides read TGTGCCAGCTCTGGACTAGCGGGGGGGCCCTACAATGAGCAGTTCTTC. Amino acid sequence: CASSGLAGGPYNEQFF. The whole variable domain, remainder taken from reference TRBV18 and TRBJ2-1, is NAGVMQNPRHLVRRRGQEARLRCSPMKGHSHVYWYRQLPEEGLKFMVYLQKENIIDESGMPKERFSAEFPKEGPSILRIQQVVRGDSAAYFCASSGLAGGPYNEQFFGPGTRLTVL.

The V gene is TRBV29-1, the J gene TRBJ2-3; 10 bases map to TRBD2. The V segment lost 2 bases and the J segment 2 bases; nucleotides outside the gene matches: 1. CDR1 and CDR2 from the germline V gene are SQVTM and ANQGSEA. CDR3 length equals 14 residues. The CDR3 sequence is CSVESGGATDTQYF. In nucleotides, the CDR3 is TGCAGCGTTGAAAGCGGGGGGGCCACAGATACGCAGTATTTT.

The V call is TRBV13, the J call TRBJ2-7; 13 nucleotides agree with TRBD2. Trimming took 5 bases from V and 7 from J; bases not matched to a gene: 8. The CDR3 is 15 residues long. Germline V gives CDR1 PRHDT, CDR2 FYEKMQ (reference sequence). CDR3 region: CASSIRLAGGQEQYF. The CDR3, as DNA: TGTGCCAGCAGCATACGACTAGCGGGAGGCCAGGAGCAGTACTTC.

CDR3 protein: CASSYSGFEPQHF. The CDR3 DNA sequence: TGTGCCAGCAGTTACTCGGGCTTTGAGCCCCAGCATTTT. The gene calls are TRBV6-5 and TRBJ1-5; D ambiguous. Trimming cost V 0 bases and J 8 bases, with 8 bases left between them. In germline, CDR1 is MNHEY, CDR2 SVGAGI. The CDR3 is 13 amino acids.

This clone is a singleton in its sample. The V call is TRBV27, the J call TRBJ1-2; D perhaps matches TRBD1 (5 bases). Germline CDR1 and CDR2: MNHEY and SMNVEV (reference sequence). V was shortened by 6 bases and J by 4 bases, with 18 bases between the two germline ends. The CDR3 contains 15 residues. For the CDR3, the DNA is TGTGCCAGCAGCCCTCGGTTCGGGGGGACCTATGGCTACACCTTC. It yields the protein CASSPRFGGTYGYTF.

The V call is TRBV2, the J call TRBJ2-2, with a weak D call TRBD2 (5 bases). Looked up from germline, CDR1 is SNHLY and CDR2 is FYNNEI. V was shortened by 7 bases and J by 2 bases, with 17 bases between the two germline ends. This CDR3 has 16 residues. The CDR3 reads CASTLTGIVNTGELFF. Here the CDR3 DNA reads TGTGCCAGCACCCTCACCGGGATAGTAAACACCGGGGAGCTGTTTTTT.

The J gene is TRBJ2-4, the V gene TRBV27, with TRBD1 matching 8 bases. The germline V gene has CDR1 MNHEY and CDR2 SMNVEV (reference sequence). This CDR3 is built from 14 residues. The J segment lost 9 bases and the V segment lost 3 bases, leaving 7 bases of the junction unmatched. The CDR3 is CASSLTGAGGIQYF. DNA for the CDR3: TGTGCCAGCAGTTTGACAGGGGCTGGGGGCATTCAGTACTTC.

The chain carries TRBV5-8 and TRBJ2-7, with TRBD1 matching over 11 bases. In germline, CDR1 is SGHTS, CDR2 YDEGEE. V lost 2 bases and J lost 3; bases outside the gene matches: 10. CDR3 length: 17 amino acids. CDR3 sequence (DNA): TGTGCCAGCAGCTTCGGTGTTGTGGGACAGGGGGACTACGAGCAGTACTTC. Its protein is CASSFGVVGQGDYEQYF.

The chain is built from TRBV6-1 and TRBJ1-3; D may be TRBD1 (6 bases). The CDR3 runs to 15 residues. V shed 4 bases and J shed 0 bases, with 10 bases lying between them. In germline, CDR1 is MNHNS, CDR2 SASEGT. The CDR3 nucleotides are TGTGCCAGCAGTGCCGACAGGACCTCTGGAAACACCATATATTTT. It is translated as CASSADRTSGNTIYF.

The chain employs TRBV11-2 and TRBJ2-1; 9 nucleotides match TRBD1. V gave up 5 bases and J gave up 7 bases; unmatched junction bases: 15. There are 17 residues in the CDR3. Germline CDR1 is SGHAT and CDR2 is FQNNGV. In nucleotides, the CDR3 is TGTGCCAGCAGCCTCCGGATGTACAGGGGGCATGGGAATGAGCAGTTCTTC. Translating gives CASSLRMYRGHGNEQFF.

The chain recombines TRBV6-1 with TRBJ1-2, with D perhaps matching TRBD1 (5 bases). The CDR3 consists of 18 residues. Germline-derived CDR1 and CDR2 are MNHNS and SASEGT. Trimming left V 1 base short and J 3 bases short, with 21 bases between. CDR3 loop: CASSEGRGRLGFDYGYTF. The CDR3 DNA sequence: TGTGCCAGCAGTGAAGGAAGGGGTCGCTTAGGATTTGACTATGGCTACACCTTC.

CDR3 in DNA: TGCGCCAGCAGCCGACTAGCGGGGGATTACACCGGGGAGCTGTTTTTT. As protein: CASSRLAGDYTGELFF. The V call is TRBV4-1, the J call TRBJ2-2; TRBD2 agrees at 12 bases. V lost 4 bases to trimming and J lost 3 bases; unmatched junction nucleotides: 3. Germline assignment: CDR1 MGHRA and CDR2 YSYEKL. There are 16 residues in the CDR3.

The chain carries TRBV30 and TRBJ2-3; 8 bases are shared with TRBD2. The V gene's germline CDR1 is GTSNPN and CDR2 SVGIG (reference sequence). The CDR3 loop spans 14 amino acids. Trimming at V came to 5 bases and at J to 5 bases, leaving 9 bases not matched to a gene. The CDR3 DNA sequence: TGTGCCTGGTCGCGGGGACTAGGGGTAGATACGCAGTATTTT. Translated: CAWSRGLGVDTQYF.

This clone was found a few times. The chain joins TRBV18 to TRBJ2-7, with 7 bases that match TRBD1. CDR1 and CDR2 from the germline V gene are KGHSH and LQKENI. Trimming removed 2 bases from V and 5 bases from J; junction bases left unmatched: 6. This CDR3 comprises 14 residues. The DNA of the CDR3 is TGTGCCAGCTCACCATCGGCAGGGGGAAACGAGCAGTACTTC. Translated: CASSPSAGGNEQYF.

In regard to this clone: The same CDR3 is also encoded by other DNA sequences in this sample. The chain combines TRBV5-1 with TRBJ2-7; unclear D gene. CDR1 and CDR2 from the germline V gene are SGHRS and YFSETQ. CDR3 length: 14 residues. The V and J ends lost 0 bases and 0 bases respectively, with 7 bases between them. The CDR3 loop is CASSLAPDSYEQYF. In DNA form, the CDR3 reads TGCGCCAGCAGCTTGGCCCCAGACTCCTACGAGCAGTACTTC.

The chain joins TRBV11-3 to TRBJ2-7, with D hard to call. Germline V gene data show CDR1 as SGHNT and CDR2 as YENEEA. There are 15 residues in the CDR3. V lost 1 base and J lost 0, with 10 bases in between. Here the CDR3 DNA reads TGTGCCAGCAGCTTAGGAGAAAAGAGCTCCTACGAGCAGTACTTC. It specifies CASSLGEKSSYEQYF.

The rearrangement uses TRBV19 and TRBJ2-7, with 11 nucleotides matching TRBD1. The CDR3 is made up of 15 amino acids. The germline gives CDR1 LNHDA, CDR2 SQIVND (reference sequence). J gave up 3 bases and V 7 bases, and 8 bases lay outside the gene matches. CDR3 nucleotides: TGTGCCAGTAAACTCCGGGACAGGGGGGGCTACGAGCAGTACTTC. Protein product: CASKLRDRGGYEQYF.

This chain uses TRBV30 with TRBJ2-5; D may be TRBD2 (6 bases). The CDR3 totals 13 residues. CDR1 and CDR2 from the germline V gene are GTSNPN and SVGIG (reference sequence). V was shortened by 2 bases and J by 5 bases, with 12 bases between the two germline ends. CDR3 residues: CAWSTEGQETQYF. DNA of the CDR3: TGTGCCTGGAGTACGGAGGGCCAGGAGACCCAGTACTTC.

This chain links TRBV6-6 with TRBJ2-7; TRBD1 agrees at 11 bases. The CDR3 sequence is 14 residues long. Germline trimming cut 5 bases from V and 4 bases from J; bases unmatched to any gene: 4. Germline loops: CDR1 MNHNY, CDR2 SVGAGI (reference sequence). The CDR3 coding sequence is TGTGCCAGCAGTCCGGGACAGGGGGAATACGAGCAGTACTTC. Protein: CASSPGQGEYEQYF.

CDR3 protein: CASSLLARSTDTQYF. For the CDR3, the DNA is TGCGCCAGCAGCCTCCTAGCGAGGAGCACAGATACGCAGTATTTT. The rearrangement joins TRBV5-1 to TRBJ2-3; D perhaps matches TRBD2 (6 bases). The V end was cut by 4 bases, the J end by 0 bases, with 12 bases between. Looked up from germline, CDR1 is SGHRS and CDR2 is YFSETQ. The CDR3 is 15 residues long.

This clone was detected a few times. The CDR3 loop reads CASSLVSDIQYF. DNA for the CDR3: TGTGCCAGCAGCTTAGTTAGTGACATTCAGTACTTC. J is TRBJ2-4 and V is TRBV7-6, with D hard to call. The CDR3 consists of 12 residues. Trimming removed 1 base from V and 8 bases from J, with 6 bases in between. The V gene's germline CDR1 is SGHVS and CDR2 FNYEAQ.